This passage covers 19 T cell receptor beta chains from one sample sequenced in a study of response to subunit inactivated influenza vaccine. TCRdb used MiXCR to reprocess the RT-PCR reads, holding one entry per CDR3 protein. Of more than 700,000 distinct CDR3 sequences in the sample, 21% were seen once. The sample in question was PBMCs from blood, obtained 5 days after vaccination. These receptors all stem from a man aged 50-59 years who received an inactivated influenza vaccine.

A few counts support this clonotype. This sequence joins TRBV20-1 and TRBJ2-3; D not certain. The CDR3 length is 14 residues. From germline, CDR1 is DFQATT and CDR2 SNEGSKA (reference sequence). V was cut by 2 bases and J by 6 bases, with 15 bases left in between. CDR3 DNA: TGCAGTGCTAGACGAACCCAACGTCTCGATACGCAGTATTTT. It translates to CSARRTQRLDTQYF.

At least ten counts were recorded for this clonotype. The chain couples TRBV12-3 or TRBV12-4 to TRBJ2-7; 12 nucleotides match TRBD2. CDR3 length: 16 amino acids. V was pared by 4 bases and J by 2 bases, with 6 bases of the junction left unmatched. CDR3 sequence: CASSSTRTSGAYEQYF. CDR3 DNA sequence: TGTGCCAGCAGTTCCACCCGGACTAGCGGGGCCTACGAGCAGTACTTC.

With respect to this clonotype: The germline gene is not matched at one end of the junction; a read error may be the cause. The chain employs TRBV7-2 and TRBJ2-2, with D maybe TRBD2 (6 bases). CDR3 length: 15 residues. Germline V gives CDR1 SGHTA, CDR2 FQGNSA. The CDR3 here is CASSPGSGATGELVF. CDR3 DNA: TGTGCCAGCAGTCCGGGTAGCGGAGCTACCGGGGAGCTGGTTTTT.

In its sample, this clonotype was seen a few times. This sequence joins TRBV20-1 and TRBJ1-1; D is unresolved. The V and J ends lost 6 bases and 5 bases respectively, with 19 bases between them. The germline V gene has CDR1 DFQATT and CDR2 SNEGSKA (reference sequence). The CDR3 is 14 residues long. The DNA for the CDR3 is TGCAGTGCGCCAGCTCGGGGAGGACGTACTGAAGCTTTCTTT. It yields the protein CSAPARGGRTEAFF.

This clonotype came up many times. J is TRBJ2-1 and V is TRBV5-1; D might be TRBD1 (7 bases). This CDR3 is built from 14 residues. V shed 7 bases and J shed 0 bases, with 11 bases lying between them. CDR1 SGHRS and CDR2 YFSETQ come from the germline V gene. Here the CDR3 DNA reads TGCGCCAGCTCGGAGGGGGCCTCCTACAATGAGCAGTTCTTC. It specifies CASSEGASYNEQFF.

A few counts support this clonotype. The chain couples TRBV11-2 to TRBJ1-6; TRBD1 might be the D (5 bases). V lost 1 base, J lost 8 bases, and 12 bases lay in between. Per the germline V gene, CDR1 is SGHAT and CDR2 is FQNNGV. There are 15 residues in the CDR3. The CDR3 DNA is TGTGCCAGCAGCTTAGCCTGGGGGGGGGATTCACCCCTCCACTTT. Translation: CASSLAWGGDSPLHF.

This clonotype was seen many times. The gene calls are TRBV7-3 and TRBJ2-4; no definite D call. With 4 bases removed from V and 0 bases from J, the gap between germline ends came to 4 bases. Germline V CDR1 and CDR2: SGHTA, FQGTGA. CDR3 size: 13 residues. CDR3 DNA: TGTGCCAGCAGCTCGCTAGCCAAAAACATTCAGTACTTC. Its protein is CASSSLAKNIQYF. Looking up the rest from reference TRBV7-3 and TRBJ2-4 gives the full variable domain: GAGVSQTPSNKVTEKGKYVELRCDPISGHTALYWYRQSLGQGPEFLIYFQGTGAADDSGLPNDRFFAVRPEGSVSTLKIQRTERGDSAVYLCASSSLAKNIQYFGAGTRLSVL.

This clonotype was recorded at least ten times. The chain couples TRBV7-8 to TRBJ2-1, with 10 bases fitting TRBD1. Germline values: CDR1 SGHVS, CDR2 FQNEAQ. This CDR3 spans 16 amino acids. Unmatched junction bases numbered 8, after V lost 4 bases and J lost 5 bases. The CDR3 loop reads CASSSYDRGLDNEQFF. The CDR3 DNA reads TGTGCCAGCAGCTCCTACGACAGGGGGCTCGACAATGAGCAGTTCTTC.

This clonotype was detected many times. The chain joins TRBV28 to TRBJ2-7, with a weak D call TRBD1 (6 bases). CDR1 is MDHEN and CDR2 is SYDVKM in the germline V gene. The CDR3 spans 13 residues. With 6 bases removed from V and 3 bases from J, the gap between germline ends came to 12 bases. DNA for the CDR3: TGTGCCAGCAGGCCGACAGGACTCTACGAGCAGTACTTC. As protein: CASRPTGLYEQYF. Full variable domain (rest looked up from reference TRBV28 and TRBJ2-7): DVKVTQSSRYLVKRTGEKVFLECVQDMDHENMFWYRQDPGLGLRLIYFSYDVKMKEKGDIPEGYSVSREKKERFSLILESASTNQTSMYLCASRPTGLYEQYFGPGTRLTVT.

This clonotype was seen more than once but under ten times. The V and J genes are TRBV3-1 and TRBJ2-7; TRBD1 might be the D (5 bases). Trimming took 2 bases from V and 2 from J, leaving 13 bases between them. In germline, CDR1 is LGHDT, CDR2 YNNKEL (reference sequence). The CDR3 spans 15 residues. The CDR3 region has the DNA TGTGCCAGCAGCCAACGACAAGGGGTAACCTACGAGCAGTACTTC. It codes for CASSQRQGVTYEQYF.

The chain carries TRBV4-3 and TRBJ2-3, with 8 nucleotides matching TRBD2. The CDR3 covers 18 residues. V lost 0 bases to trimming and J lost 4 bases; unmatched junction nucleotides: 12. Looked up from germline, CDR1 is LGHNA and CDR2 is YSLEER. The CDR3 DNA is TGCGCCAGCAGCCAAGAGGCATCGCGGGGGGCCAGCGCAGATACGCAGTATTTT. Amino acids: CASSQEASRGASADTQYF.

This chain connects TRBV9 to TRBJ2-5; 9 nucleotides agree with TRBD2. The CDR3 totals 15 residues. V lost 0 bases and J lost 5; bases outside the gene matches: 5. Germline CDR1 and CDR2: SGDLS and YYNGEE. Written as DNA, the CDR3 is TGTGCCAGCAGCGTAGGGGGACTAGCTGGGGAGACCCAGTACTTC. Its protein is CASSVGGLAGETQYF.

V usage is TRBV7-2 and J usage is TRBJ2-1, with TRBD2 matching 9 bases. V lost 5 bases, J lost 1 base, and 9 bases stayed unmatched. This CDR3 has 17 amino acids. From germline, CDR1 is SGHTA and CDR2 FQGNSA. The CDR3, as DNA: TGTGCCAGCAGCGTCGGGCTCCTAGCGGGGTCCTACAATGAGCAGTTCTTC. Amino acids: CASSVGLLAGSYNEQFF.

This clonotype occurred a few times. The chain links TRBV20-1 to TRBJ2-1, with 11 bases that match TRBD1. The J segment lost 8 bases and the V segment lost 2 bases, leaving 5 bases of the junction unmatched. Germline V gives CDR1 DFQATT, CDR2 SNEGSKA (reference sequence). CDR3 size: 14 residues. The DNA for the CDR3 is TGCAGTGCTAGAAGGGACAGGGGGGTCTATGAGCAGTTCTTC. This translates into CSARRDRGVYEQFF.

CDR3 in amino acids: CASSLDRPHGYTF. The CDR3 DNA follows: TGTGCCAGCAGCCTGGACAGGCCCCATGGCTACACCTTC. The chain employs TRBV3-1 and TRBJ1-2, with 7 bases that match TRBD1. This CDR3 has 13 amino acids. CDR1 and CDR2 (germline): LGHDT, YNNKEL (reference sequence). The V and J ends lost 4 bases and 6 bases, in that order; junction bases with no gene match: 5. The full variable domain, completed using reference TRBV3-1 and TRBJ1-2, is DTAVSQTPKYLVTQMGNDKSIKCEQNLGHDTMYWYKQDSKKFLKIMFSYNNKELIINETVPNRFSPKSPDKAHLNLHINSLELGDSAVYFCASSLDRPHGYTFGSGTRLTVV.

This chain uses TRBV5-5 with TRBJ2-1; 8 positions agree with TRBD2. With V trimmed by 4 bases and J by 11 bases, 8 bases remained unmatched. Germline V gives CDR1 SGHKS, CDR2 YYEKEE (reference sequence). CDR3 length: 13 residues. The CDR3 sequence: CASSLRAGAKQFF. The CDR3 DNA reads TGTGCCAGCAGCCTGAGAGCGGGAGCCAAGCAGTTCTTC.

The chain employs TRBV10-3 and TRBJ2-1; 8 bases map to TRBD1. Per germline, CDR1 ENHRY and CDR2 SYGVKD. Germline trimming cut 4 bases from V and 4 bases from J; bases unmatched to any gene: 3. The CDR3 consists of 14 residues. This CDR3 is CAISGQGAYNEQFF. The DNA for the CDR3 is TGTGCCATCAGTGGGCAGGGGGCGTACAATGAGCAGTTCTTC.

The chain uses TRBV20-1 and TRBJ2-3, with 7 bases aligning to TRBD2. The trim removed 0 bases at V and 2 bases at J, leaving 5 bases unmatched. The CDR3 extends over 15 amino acids. Germline CDR1 reads DFQATT; CDR2 reads SNEGSKA (reference sequence). CDR3 loop: CSARDLREATDTQYF. DNA of the CDR3: TGCAGTGCTAGAGATCTCCGGGAGGCCACAGATACGCAGTATTTT.

V and J are TRBV7-6 and TRBJ2-1, with D unclear. The V gene's germline CDR1 is SGHVS and CDR2 FNYEAQ. This CDR3 region has 13 residues. Trimming shortened V by 1 base and J by 8 bases, and 9 bases separated the two germline ends. CDR3 in DNA: TGTGCCAGCAGCTTAGTTGCGAGTGATGAGCAGTTCTTC. This sequence encodes CASSLVASDEQFF. Full variable domain (remainder filled in from reference TRBV7-6 and TRBJ2-1): GAGVSQSPRYKVTKRGQDVALRCDPISGHVSLYWYRQALGQGPEFLTYFNYEAQQDKSGLPNDRFSAERPEGSISTLTIQRTEQRDSAMYRCASSLVASDEQFFGPGTRLTVL.